This paragraph covers one T cell receptor (beta chain) sequence. Its antigen remains unknown. Clones were sequenced by immunoSEQ multiplex PCR, and TCRdb holds only the in-frame ones, with some missing. Of about 120,000 clones listed, 92% are singletons. This sample is drawn from a study of Tregs in tolerant kidney transplant recipients. Study-level findings and limits: The most relevant donor-specific Treg TCRbeta repertoire apparently came from expansion with activated donor B cells. This study did not directly address biological reproducibility.

Germline CDR1 SGHVS, CDR2 FNYEAQ. V lost 0 bases to trimming and J lost 1 base, with 12 bases between them. The length of the CDR3 is 17 residues. This TCR was sampled from a human donor in good health. Material: CD4+ T cells from blood. The V gene is TRBV7-6, the J gene TRBJ1-4; D is possibly TRBD1 (6 bases). The CDR3 protein is CASSLAAGQRTNEKLFF. In DNA, the CDR3 is TGTGCCAGCAGCTTAGCCGCCGGACAGCGAACTAATGAAAAACTGTTTTTT.